These 16 T cell receptor beta chains were sequenced from one sample in a study of graft-versus-host responses after intestinal transplantation (dated by TCRdb to the early 2020s). Libraries were prepared through the immunoSEQ multiplex PCR assay. TCRdb limited this immuneACCESS table to in-frame rearrangements with V and J called. A share of clones is missing; checked studies link under half to unresolved V genes, and the rest is unexplained. The sample has some 90,000 clones on record, just under 95% of them singletons. The ten largest clones capture about 0.5% of the sample. What this sample's time point label stands for: cells obtained before transplantation from donor or recipient. The antigens of these receptors remain unknown. The source material was unstimulated CD8+ T cells sorted from spleen or lymph node cells, sampled before intestinal transplant. The receptors derive from a human donor who received an intestinal transplant.

This clone was counted between two and nine times. One end of the junction is discordant with germline, which a read error may explain. The chain has TRBV5-1 and TRBJ1-1, with no clear D. The CDR3 covers 12 residues. The V gene's germline CDR1 is SGHRS and CDR2 YFSETQ. In nucleotides, the CDR3 is TGCGCCAGCAGCCCTGACTCATCTGAGGCTTTCTTT. Translation: CASSPDSSEAFF.

The CDR3 DNA reads TGTGCCAGCCGCCGGACTAGCGGGAGCCCCGATGAGCAGTTCTTC. Translating gives CASRRTSGSPDEQFF. The chain has TRBV2 and TRBJ2-1, with 13 positions matching TRBD2. Germline V gene sequence: CDR1 SNHLY, CDR2 FYNNEI. CDR3 length: 15 amino acids. Trimming at V came to 8 bases and at J to 8 bases, leaving 9 bases not matched to a gene.

This clone was counted between two and nine times. V is TRBV6-1 and J is TRBJ1-2, with D perhaps matching TRBD1 (5 bases). Trimming left V 1 base short and J 6 bases short, with 15 bases between. Germline values: CDR1 MNHNS, CDR2 SASEGT. The CDR3 covers 15 residues. The chain's CDR3 is CASSEGSWGDDGYTF. CDR3 sequence (DNA): TGTGCCAGCAGTGAAGGATCGTGGGGGGATGATGGCTACACCTTC.

The V call is TRBV4-2, the J call TRBJ2-5, with D possibly TRBD1 on 6 matching bases. Trimming stripped 4 bases from V and 5 bases from J, with 14 bases between. The V gene's germline CDR1 is LGHNA and CDR2 YNFKEQ. The CDR3 has 14 amino acids. Here the CDR3 reads CASSPTPGEETQYF. The CDR3, as DNA: TGTGCCAGCAGCCCTACCCCAGGGGAGGAGACCCAGTACTTC.

V and J are TRBV6-5 and TRBJ2-1, with a tentative D call TRBD1 (5 bases). V dropped 0 bases and J dropped 8 bases, with 5 bases sitting between them. CDR3 length equals 12 residues. Germline V gene lookup returns CDR1 MNHEY and CDR2 SVGAGI. CDR3 sequence: CASSYSGHEQFF. CDR3 nucleotides: TGTGCCAGCAGTTACTCGGGGCATGAGCAGTTCTTC.

This clone was seen once. The rearrangement uses TRBV19 and TRBJ1-1, with D perhaps matching TRBD1 (5 bases). CDR1 LNHDA and CDR2 SQIVND come from the germline V gene (reference sequence). CDR3 length equals 14 residues. V lost 5 bases to trimming and J lost 4 bases, with 14 bases between them. CDR3 nucleotides: TGTGCCAGTAGTCCAACCGGGGGAGTCACTGAAGCTTTCTTT. Its protein product is CASSPTGGVTEAFF.

The chain is built from TRBV7-9 and TRBJ2-2; 8 bases fit TRBD1. CDR1 and CDR2 from the germline V gene are SEHNR and FQNEAQ (reference sequence). V shed 5 bases and J 5 bases; nucleotides not matched to a gene: 10. The CDR3 consists of 16 residues. CDR3 amino acids: CASSAPGQVGTGELFF. CDR3 in DNA: TGTGCCAGCAGCGCTCCGGGACAGGTGGGGACCGGGGAGCTGTTTTTT.

The chain is built from TRBV27 and TRBJ2-7; no clear D gene. Germline V gene data show CDR1 as MNHEY and CDR2 as SMNVEV (reference sequence). The CDR3 contains 12 residues. V was trimmed by 6 bases and J by 3 bases, leaving 9 bases between them. CDR3 sequence (DNA): TGTGCCAGCAGCACAGACCTCTACGAGCAGTACTTC. Translation gives CASSTDLYEQYF.

This chain links TRBV4-1 with TRBJ2-7; the D is unclear. CDR1 is MGHRA, CDR2 YSYEKL, per germline. This CDR3 has 14 amino acids. V was cut by 1 base and J by 1 base, with 8 bases left in between. CDR3 loop: CASSQAGLSYEQYF. CDR3 coding DNA: TGCGCCAGCAGCCAAGCAGGTCTTTCCTACGAGCAGTACTTC.

V is TRBV11-3 and J is TRBJ1-1, with D perhaps TRBD1 (6 bases). The V end was cut by 4 bases, the J end by 4 bases, with 13 bases between. The CDR3 runs 14 residues. Looked up from germline, CDR1 is SGHNT and CDR2 is YENEEA. The chain's CDR3 is CASSYSPRGTEAFF. For the CDR3, the DNA is TGTGCCAGCAGCTATTCTCCCAGGGGCACTGAAGCTTTCTTT.

This chain connects TRBV9 to TRBJ2-2; 10 positions agree with TRBD2. Germline CDR1 and CDR2: SGDLS and YYNGEE. This CDR3 is built from 17 residues. After removal of 3 bases from V and 2 bases from J, the junction contained 7 bases not matched to a gene. CDR3 DNA sequence: TGTGCCAGCAGCGCCTCCGTAGCGGGGGGAAACACCGGGGAGCTGTTTTTT. As protein: CASSASVAGGNTGELFF.

The V and J genes are TRBV5-6 and TRBJ2-2, with no clear D. Germline V gives CDR1 SGHDT, CDR2 YYEEEE. Trimming cost V 4 bases and J 0 bases, with 7 bases left between them. The CDR3 has 14 residues. The CDR3 here is CASSRGPNTGELFF. Written as DNA, the CDR3 is TGTGCCAGCAGCCGTGGGCCGAACACCGGGGAGCTGTTTTTT.

The chain joins TRBV7-8 to TRBJ1-1; 7 bases fit TRBD1. Germline V gives CDR1 SGHVS, CDR2 FQNEAQ. Germline trimming cut 5 bases from V and 0 bases from J; bases unmatched to any gene: 9. The CDR3 runs to 16 residues. The CDR3 loop reads CASSGGTAVMNTEAFF. CDR3 nucleotides: TGTGCCAGCAGCGGGGGGACAGCCGTGATGAACACTGAAGCTTTCTTT. The complete variable domain, with remaining parts taken from reference TRBV7-8 and TRBJ1-1, reads GAGVSQSPRYKVAKRGQDVALRCDPISGHVSLFWYQQALGQGPEFLTYFQNEAQLDKSGLPSDRFFAERPEGSVSTLKIQRTQQEDSAVYLCASSGGTAVMNTEAFFGQGTRLTVV.

The genes are TRBV4-1 and TRBJ2-3, with TRBD2 identical over 10 bases. CDR3 length: 17 amino acids. V trimming: 1 base; J trimming: 6 bases; junction bases outside the gene matches: 10. Germline CDR1 is MGHRA and CDR2 is YSYEKL. Written as DNA, the CDR3 is TGCGCCAGCAGCCAAGGGCAGGCTAGCGGGAGTTGGGATACGCAGTATTTT. Protein: CASSQGQASGSWDTQYF.

The J gene is TRBJ1-2, the V gene TRBV11-1, with a tentative D call TRBD1 (6 bases). V dropped 5 bases and J dropped 6 bases, with 13 bases sitting between them. Germline lookup yields CDR1 SGHAT and CDR2 FQDESV (reference sequence). This CDR3 region has 13 residues. The CDR3 is CASSVDSVDGYTF. The CDR3 DNA reads TGTGCCAGCAGCGTGGACAGTGTCGATGGCTACACCTTC.

This sequence joins TRBV5-1 and TRBJ1-1; D is perhaps TRBD1 (6 bases). The CDR3 is made up of 12 amino acids. The germline CDR1 and CDR2 sequences are SGHRS and YFSETQ. With 7 bases removed from V and 0 bases from J, the gap between germline ends came to 7 bases. CDR3 DNA: TGCGCCAGCCAGGGGCTGAACACTGAAGCTTTCTTT. This encodes CASQGLNTEAFF. Full variable domain (outside the CDR3, taken from reference TRBV5-1 and TRBJ1-1): KAGVTQTPRYLIKTRGQQVTLSCSPISGHRSVSWYQQTPGQGLQFLFEYFSETQRNKGNFPGRFSGRQFSNSRSEMNVSTLELGDSALYLCASQGLNTEAFFGQGTRLTVV.